A selection of T cell receptor beta chains follows, all from one sample in a study of Ad26.COV2.S vaccination and SARS-CoV-2 variants. This table comes from immunoSEQ multiplex PCR, and its TCRdb copy is limited to in-frame clones, with some not included. The sample has some 390,000 clones; over 75% are singletons. Here the sequenced sample was peripheral blood, taken in a trial of Ad26.COV2.S vaccine versus placebo. These receptors came from a person aged 18-60 years who received the Ad26.COV2.S COVID-19 vaccine or a placebo. Each CDR3 is given with its conserved first and last residue. A D gene is named only where the DNA matches it firmly. Size is stated for part of the rows, as once, few or many counts, or as a class when the clone is expanded.

clone_size,d_call,v_call,j_call,cdr3_nt,cdr3_aa
.,.,TRBV28,TRBJ1-3,TGTGCCAGCAGTTTGAGGTCTGGAAACACCATATATTTT,CASSLRSGNTIYF
.,.,TRBV10-1,TRBJ2-7,TGCGCCAGCAGTGTGAGGGGGTTGGTCTACGAGCAGTACTTC,CASSVRGLVYEQYF
.,.,TRBV19,TRBJ1-1,TGTGCCAGTAGTACCTTGCCTAAAATGAACACTGAAGCTTTCTTT,CASSTLPKMNTEAFF
.,TRBD1,TRBV28,TRBJ2-2,TGTGCCAGCACCCGAAAGGGACAGGGCTACACCGGGGAGCTGTTTTTT,CASTRKGQGYTGELFF
.,TRBD2,TRBV10-1,TRBJ2-1,TGCGCCAGCAGTGAGTCGGGAGGGACTAGCGGGAGAAATGAGCAGTTCTTC,CASSESGGTSGRNEQFF
once,.,TRBV29-1,TRBJ2-3,TGCAGCGTTGTGCAACCTCCTGGCACAGATACGCAGTATTTT,CSVVQPPGTDTQYF
once,TRBD2,TRBV3-1/TRBV3-2,TRBJ2-6,TGTGCCAGCAGTGGGACTAGTTCCGGGGCCAACGTCCTGACTTTC,CASSGTSSGANVLTF
.,.,TRBV4-1,TRBJ1-4,TGCGCCAGCAGCCTCTCAGACAGCGCAACTAATGAAAAACTGTTTTTT,CASSLSDSATNEKLFF
.,.,TRBV28,TRBJ1-4,TGTGCCAGCAGTTTAGCGGGGGCAACTAATGAAAAACTGTTTTTT,CASSLAGATNEKLFF
.,.,TRBV20-1,TRBJ2-1,TGCAGTGCTAGTGGGTTCAACTGGGACAATGAGCAGTTCTTC,CSASGFNWDNEQFF
.,.,TRBV24-1,TRBJ1-5,TGTGCCACCAGTGATTTGACCAGGGGAGTTAATGATCAGCCCCAGCATTTT,CATSDLTRGVNDQPQHF
.,TRBD2,TRBV12-5,TRBJ2-4,TGTGCTAGTGGTTTGGCCTCGACCCGGACTAGCGGGAGAATGGGAAACATTCAGTACTTC,CASGLASTRTSGRMGNIQYF
.,TRBD1,TRBV5-4,TRBJ1-2,TGTGCCAGCAGCTTCGGGACAGGGGGCCTCTATGGCTACACCTTC,CASSFGTGGLYGYTF
.,.,TRBV5-4,TRBJ2-2,TGTGCCAGCAGCTTGGGGACACCCGGCACCGGGGAGCTGTTTTTT,CASSLGTPGTGELFF
.,.,TRBV7-3,TRBJ2-5,TGTGCCAGCAGCCCGACGGTAACACCGTACCAAGAGACCCAGTACTTC,CASSPTVTPYQETQYF
.,TRBD1,TRBV20-1,TRBJ1-1,TGCAGTGCTGCCCGTACAGGGGGGTCTTTCTTT,CSAARTGGSFF
.,.,TRBV6-1,TRBJ1-5,TGTGCCAGCAGTGAAGCGGGGGGGTATAATCAGCCCCAGCATTTT,CASSEAGGYNQPQHF
.,TRBD2,TRBV7-2,TRBJ2-4,TGTGCCAGCAGCTTTGTGGGGAGGGGAAACATTCAGTACTTC,CASSFVGRGNIQYF
.,.,TRBV19,TRBJ1-5,TGTGCCAGTAATGAGTATAGCAATCAGCCCCAGCATTTT,CASNEYSNQPQHF
.,TRBD1,TRBV4-1,TRBJ2-1,TGCGCCAGCAGCCAACAGGGGGTTAATGAGCAGTTCTTC,CASSQQGVNEQFF
once,.,TRBV7-8,TRBJ2-5,TGTGCCAGCACCTCAAACAGGGTTTCGCAAGAGACCCAGTACTTC,CASTSNRVSQETQYF
once,TRBD1,TRBV7-2,TRBJ2-3,TGTGCCAGCAGCTTTCAGGGGGCCCGAGATACGCAGTATTTT,CASSFQGARDTQYF
.,.,TRBV5-4,TRBJ2-7,TGTGCCAGCAGCTTGGATAGCAGCCCCTACGAGCAGTACTTC,CASSLDSSPYEQYF
.,.,TRBV6-5,TRBJ1-4,TGTGCCAGCAGCACCACAGCTAATGAAAAACTGTTTTTT,CASSTTANEKLFF
.,TRBD1,TRBV5-4,TRBJ1-2,TGTGCCAGCAACTCCGGGACAGAGACCTATGGCTACACCTTC,CASNSGTETYGYTF
.,TRBD2,TRBV5-4,TRBJ2-1,TGTGCCAGCAGCTTCGGAGCGGGAGGGAGGGATGAGCAGTTCTTC,CASSFGAGGRDEQFF
few,.,TRBV19,TRBJ1-6,TGTGCCAGTAGTATAGGGGACACCCTCCACTTT,CASSIGDTLHF
.,.,TRBV6-2/TRBV6-3,TRBJ2-7,TGTGCCAGCAGTTACTCTGGGAACCCATCGGGCGAGCAGTACTTC,CASSYSGNPSGEQYF
.,.,TRBV7-9,TRBJ1-4,TGTGCCAGCAGCTTGACTGAGGGAATTGGTGAAAAACTGTTTTTT,CASSLTEGIGEKLFF
.,.,TRBV7-2,TRBJ1-1,TGTGCCAGCAGCCCGTCCCTCGGTCCGAATTCGGGAACTGAAGCTTTCTTT,CASSPSLGPNSGTEAFF